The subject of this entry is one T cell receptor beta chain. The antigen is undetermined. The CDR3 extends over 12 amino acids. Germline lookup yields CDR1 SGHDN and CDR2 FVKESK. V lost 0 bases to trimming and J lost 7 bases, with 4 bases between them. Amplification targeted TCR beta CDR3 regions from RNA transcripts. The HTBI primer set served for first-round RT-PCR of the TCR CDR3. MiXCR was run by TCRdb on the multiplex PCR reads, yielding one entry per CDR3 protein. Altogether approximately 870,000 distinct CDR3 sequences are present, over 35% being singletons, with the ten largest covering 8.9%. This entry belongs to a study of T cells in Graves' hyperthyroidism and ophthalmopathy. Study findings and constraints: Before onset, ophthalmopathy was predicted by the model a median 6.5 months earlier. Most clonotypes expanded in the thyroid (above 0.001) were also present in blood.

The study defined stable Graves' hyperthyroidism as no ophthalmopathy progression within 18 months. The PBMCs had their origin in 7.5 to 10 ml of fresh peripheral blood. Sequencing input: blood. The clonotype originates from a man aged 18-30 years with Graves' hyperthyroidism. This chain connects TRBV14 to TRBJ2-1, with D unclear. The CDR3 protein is CASSQEWNEQFF. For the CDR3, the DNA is TGTGCCAGCAGCCAAGAGTGGAATGAGCAGTTCTTC.